A single sample is the source of the 6 T cell receptor beta chains below, sequenced in a study of a mutant IDH1 vaccine in newly diagnosed glioma (dated by TCRdb to 2020 to 2023). Library construction relied on the immunoSEQ multiplex PCR assay. Here the immuneACCESS table is served through TCRdb, limited to in-frame sequences with V and J called. Missing clones are a known gap in these copies; in checked studies unresolved V genes cover under half, and the rest lacks a known reason. Recorded for this sample are 65,000 to 70,000 clones; 70% to 90% of them occurred a single time. The top ten clonotypes cover under 3.5% of the sample. The sample's time point label is to be understood as: baseline, week 1 (first vaccination visit). The treatment or condition label, read with the paper, signifies: pre-vaccination baseline after standard-of-care therapy. Sequenced here: PBMCs, sampled from a glioma patient treated with radiotherapy, temozolomide or both. Receptors originate from a man under 40 with glioma.

This clone was seen a handful of times. This chain uses TRBV11-2 with TRBJ1-1, with D possibly TRBD1 on 6 matching bases. The CDR3 extends over 16 amino acids. Germline CDR1 SGHAT, CDR2 FQNNGV. V gave up 5 bases and J gave up 0 bases, with 16 bases separating them. This CDR3 is CASSPRDTTLNTEAFF. The CDR3 coding sequence is TGTGCCAGCAGCCCCAGGGACACGACACTGAACACTGAAGCTTTCTTT.

In this sample, this clone turned up a few times. V is TRBV6-5 and J is TRBJ1-1; D gene ambiguous. This CDR3 has 13 residues. Between the trimmed V and J ends, which lost 4 bases and 3 bases, there was a span of 9 bases. Per germline, CDR1 MNHEY and CDR2 SVGAGI. The CDR3 sequence: CASSFRSDTEAFF. The CDR3 nucleotides read TGTGCCAGCAGTTTTCGTAGTGACACTGAAGCTTTCTTT.

The chain joins TRBV5-4 to TRBJ1-2; D not resolved. The germline V and J ends were trimmed by 2 bases and 4 bases, with 15 bases remaining between them. This CDR3 has 15 amino acids. Germline V gene data show CDR1 as SGHNT and CDR2 as YYREEE (reference sequence). CDR3 sequence (DNA): TGTGCCAGCAGCTTAGGACGGGTATCCGGCTATGGCTACACCTTC. Its protein product is CASSLGRVSGYGYTF. Complete variable domain (other parts from reference TRBV5-4 and TRBJ1-2): ETGVTQSPTHLIKTRGQQVTLRCSSQSGHNTVSWYQQALGQGPQFIFQYYREEENGRGNFPPRFSGLQFPNYSSELNVNALELDDSALYLCASSLGRVSGYGYTFGSGTRLTVV.

The chain combines TRBV18 with TRBJ1-2; 12 nucleotides match TRBD1. V shed 4 bases, J shed 8 bases, and the junction held 11 bases outside the gene matches. The CDR3 runs to 16 residues. Germline CDR1 reads KGHSH; CDR2 reads LQKENI. CDR3 residues: CASSLQPGQGARGYTF. In DNA form, the CDR3 reads TGTGCCAGCTCACTACAACCGGGACAGGGGGCGCGAGGCTACACCTTC.

The V and J genes are TRBV27 and TRBJ2-3; TRBD2 might be the D (6 bases). Germline V gene lookup returns CDR1 MNHEY and CDR2 SMNVEV (reference sequence). Trimming left V 3 bases short and J 4 bases short, with 14 bases between. The CDR3 is made up of 15 amino acids. The CDR3 coding sequence is TGTGCCAGCAGTTTCCAGCTTACGGGGGCAGATACGCAGTATTTT. Its translation: CASSFQLTGADTQYF.

There are a few counts of this clone. The J gene is TRBJ1-5, the V gene TRBV10-3; D is ambiguous. Germline CDR1 and CDR2: ENHRY and SYGVKD. The CDR3 covers 13 residues. The V and J ends lost 4 bases and 1 base respectively, with 5 bases between them. Here the CDR3 DNA reads TGTGCCATCAGTGTTCAAAGCAATCAGCCCCAGCATTTT. Its translation: CAISVQSNQPQHF.